This is a list of T cell receptor beta chains from one sample in a study of human T cells and chemical hapten exposure. From the RACE reads, TCRdb called clonotypes with MiXCR, one entry per CDR3 protein. The data show about 77,000 distinct CDR3 sequences, around 9.3% seen once. Sequenced: whole blood. The source is a female donor in good health. Some clones in this sample may be carry-over from other donors' samples. Each CDR3 is given with its conserved first and last residue. Each record gives: clone size, J gene, D gene, V gene, CDR3 protein, CDR3 DNA. The D gene is left open where the match is weak. Clone size, where shown, is once, few, many, or a class for clones that have expanded.

>-|TRBJ2-3|TRBD2|TRBV3-1
CASSQETSGGASASTDTQYF
TGTGCCAGCAGCCAAGAGACTAGCGGGGGCGCCTCAGCTAGCACAGATACGCAGTATTTT
>few|TRBJ1-2|TRBD1|TRBV12-5
CASGFGTAYGYTF
TGTGCTAGTGGTTTTGGGACAGCCTATGGCTACACCTTC
>-|TRBJ2-5|TRBD2|TRBV20-1
CSARDTRLAGGPLETQYF
TGCAGTGCTAGAGATACCCGACTAGCGGGGGGGCCTCTGGAGACCCAGTACTTC
>few|TRBJ2-7|-|TRBV3-1
CASSQDLYVEQYF
TGTGCCAGCAGCCAAGATTTATACGTGGAGCAGTACTTC
>many|TRBJ2-7|-|TRBV28
CASSPVPSYEQYF
TGTGCCAGCAGTCCCGTCCCGTCCTACGAGCAGTACTTC
>few|TRBJ2-7|TRBD1|TRBV20-1
CSARGTGYEQYF
TGCAGTGCTAGAGGGACAGGGTACGAGCAGTACTTC
>many|TRBJ1-2|-|TRBV28
CASSFRSISNYGYTF
TGTGCCAGCAGTTTTCGTAGCATCTCTAACTATGGCTACACCTTC
>-|TRBJ1-5|-|TRBV7-9
CASSLGWGSDQPQHF
TGTGCCAGCAGCTTAGGTTGGGGGTCGGACCAGCCCCAGCATTTT
>few|TRBJ2-7|-|TRBV15
CATSRDDYDHEQYF
TGTGCCACCAGCAGAGATGACTACGATCACGAGCAGTACTTC
>-|TRBJ1-5|TRBD1|TRBV7-2
CASSFGTGDQPQHF
TGTGCCAGCAGCTTTGGAACAGGGGACCAGCCCCAGCATTTT
>few|TRBJ1-1|-|TRBV4-2
CASSQDTGKLTEAFF
TGTGCCAGCAGCCAAGATACAGGAAAATTAACTGAAGCTTTCTTT